This T cell receptor beta chain was obtained from a study of post-analysis software for immune sequencing data. Study-level information: Courses of disease covered relapsing-remitting, secondary progressive and progressive-relapsing multiple sclerosis.

The germline gives CDR1 SGHDT, CDR2 YYEEEE. Between the trimmed V and J ends, which lost 5 bases and 0 bases, there was a span of 12 bases. The CDR3 has 14 amino acids. This clonotype was picked up a small number of times. Its antigen is unidentified. Prepared TCR beta cDNA libraries contained unique molecular identifiers. One entry per CDR3 protein, called by TCRdb with MiXCR from the PCR reads. The sample has around 500,000 distinct CDR3 sequences; around a third are singletons. Study observations and caveats: Comparison of patients with controls showed 5 or 6 TRBV segments more frequent in patients, TRBV5-6, TRBV5-1 and TRBV20-1 among them.

The chain combines TRBV5-6 with TRBJ2-7; D is ambiguous. The specimen was blood. The TCR comes from a girl aged 2-17 years with multiple sclerosis. CDR3 coding DNA: TGTGCCAGCAGTAACACCCCTTCCTCCTACGAGCAGTACTTC. It yields the protein CASSNTPSSYEQYF. The full variable domain, in which reference TRBV5-6 and TRBJ2-7 provide the parts outside the CDR3, is DAGVTQSPTHLIKTRGQQVTLRCSPKSGHDTVSWYQQALGQGPQFIFQYYEEEERQRGNFPDRFSGHQFPNYSSELNVNALLLGDSALYLCASSNTPSSYEQYFGPGTRLTVT.